Listed here are 17 T cell receptor beta chains from one sample, sequenced in a study of blood T cell repertoires in COVID-19. TCRdb's table, derived via immunoSEQ multiplex PCR, lists solely in-frame clones and lacks some. The sample yields a few hundred thousand clones, roughly nine tenths seen once. Material for sequencing was PBMCs or T cells enriched from blood (not recorded which). These receptors were collected from a man aged 18 to 30 who had recovered from COVID-19.

The count of this clone is one. V usage is TRBV30 and J usage is TRBJ1-1; D not certain. Per germline, CDR1 GTSNPN and CDR2 SVGIG (reference sequence). The V and J ends lost 3 bases and 0 bases respectively, with 14 bases between them. The CDR3 totals 15 residues. In nucleotides, the CDR3 is TGTGCCTGGAGAGGCGGGCCTCGGGTGAACACTGAAGCTTTCTTT. It codes for CAWRGGPRVNTEAFF.

The chain joins TRBV9 to TRBJ2-6; TRBD2 matches at 7 bases. The length of the CDR3 is 16 residues. Germline V lookup: CDR1 SGDLS, CDR2 YYNGEE. The V gene end was trimmed by 1 base and the J gene end by 0 bases; junction bases not matched to a gene: 1. The CDR3 sequence: CASSVRGDSGANVLTF. CDR3 coding DNA: TGTGCCAGCAGCGTACGGGGGGACTCTGGGGCCAACGTCCTGACTTTC.

This chain joins TRBV10-3 and TRBJ2-2; 8 bases line up with TRBD1. Looked up from germline, CDR1 is ENHRY and CDR2 is SYGVKD. V shed 5 bases, J shed 5 bases, and the junction held 10 bases outside the gene matches. This CDR3 is built from 16 residues. The CDR3 DNA reads as TGTGCCATCAGTAAGGGCCAGGGGGCTAGTACCGGGGAGCTGTTTTTT. The encoded protein is CAISKGQGASTGELFF.

V is TRBV5-1 and J is TRBJ2-7; D is undetermined. CDR1 is SGHRS, CDR2 YFSETQ, per germline. There are 15 residues in the CDR3. Deletions cut 4 bases from V and 2 bases from J, with 16 bases between. CDR3: CASSPSAGLPYEQYF. The CDR3 DNA is TGCGCCAGCAGCCCGTCCGCAGGATTACCCTACGAGCAGTACTTC.

The rearrangement uses TRBV29-1 and TRBJ1-2; D possibly corresponds to TRBD1 (5 bases). The CDR3 length is 15 residues. V gave up 3 bases and J gave up 5 bases, with 19 bases separating them. Germline lookup yields CDR1 SQVTM and CDR2 ANQGSEA. The CDR3 DNA sequence: TGCAGCGTTGATAGTCTTGGTGCGACAGCATATGGCTACACCTTC. As protein: CSVDSLGATAYGYTF.

The chain is built from TRBV3-1 (or the pseudogene TRBV3-2) and TRBJ1-1; D is possibly TRBD1 (6 bases). The germline V and J ends were trimmed by 8 bases and 4 bases, with 20 bases remaining between them. There are 15 residues in the CDR3. The V gene's germline CDR1 is LGHDT and CDR2 YNNKEL (reference sequence). The CDR3 loop is CASANWGGASTEAFF. The CDR3 DNA reads TGTGCCAGCGCGAATTGGGGGGGGGCTTCCACTGAAGCTTTCTTT.

This chain connects TRBV3-1 (or the pseudogene TRBV3-2) to TRBJ1-2, with D uncertain. Germline values: CDR1 LGHDT, CDR2 YNNKEL (reference sequence). V was clipped by 0 bases and J by 6 bases, with 11 bases between them. The CDR3 length is 14 residues. The CDR3 here is CASSQDPRSHGYTF. The CDR3 DNA sequence: TGTGCCAGCAGCCAAGACCCGCGGAGTCATGGCTACACCTTC.

The chain uses TRBV5-6 and TRBJ1-1, with no clear D. From germline, CDR1 is SGHDT and CDR2 YYEEEE. Trimming pared 4 bases from V and 7 bases from J, leaving 11 bases between. The CDR3 spans 12 residues. In DNA form, the CDR3 reads TGTGCCAGCAGCCGGAGACGGAATGAAGCTTTCTTT. Amino acids: CASSRRRNEAFF.

This rearrangement joins TRBV14 to TRBJ1-3, with D possibly TRBD1 on 5 matching bases. The V gene's germline CDR1 is SGHDN and CDR2 FVKESK. V was cut by 3 bases and J by 4 bases, with 13 bases left in between. This CDR3 is built from 15 residues. Here the CDR3 DNA reads TGTGCCAGCAGCCAGAACCAGGGCTACGGAAACACCATATATTTT. It specifies CASSQNQGYGNTIYF.

V and J are TRBV9 and TRBJ2-3; 9 bases map to TRBD2. Germline trimming cut 6 bases from V and 2 bases from J; bases unmatched to any gene: 7. Germline V gene lookup returns CDR1 SGDLS and CDR2 YYNGEE. The CDR3 runs 15 residues. CDR3 sequence: CASTGTSSPTDTQYF. The CDR3 DNA follows: TGTGCCAGCACCGGGACTAGCTCTCCCACAGATACGCAGTATTTT.

The chain links TRBV6-1 to TRBJ1-2; 11 nucleotides agree with TRBD1. V gave up 4 bases and J gave up 4 bases; unmatched junction bases: 8. The CDR3 spans 16 residues. The germline V gene encodes CDR1 MNHNS and CDR2 SASEGT. CDR3 coding DNA: TGTGCCAGCAGTGGGACAGGGGGCGCCGGCGGCTATGGCTACACCTTC. Protein: CASSGTGGAGGYGYTF.

The table lists this clone with a count of one. The J gene is TRBJ2-7, the V gene TRBV15, with TRBD1 identical over 7 bases. The CDR3 is 13 amino acids. Germline V gene sequence: CDR1 LNHNV, CDR2 YYDKDF (reference sequence). The trim removed 4 bases at V and 11 bases at J, leaving 11 bases unmatched. The CDR3 region is CATSKEPGTDEYF. The CDR3 DNA is TGTGCCACCAGCAAAGAACCCGGGACAGATGAGTACTTC. Combining the CDR3 with reference TRBV15 and TRBJ2-7 gives the whole variable domain DAMVIQNPRYQVTQFGKPVTLSCSQTLNHNVMYWYQQKSSQAPKLLFHYYDKDFNNEADTPDNFQSRRPNTSFCFLDIRSPGLGDTAMYLCATSKEPGTDEYFGPGTRLTVT.

The chain carries TRBV28 and TRBJ2-1, with TRBD1 matching 11 bases. The germline V gene encodes CDR1 MDHEN and CDR2 SYDVKM. J was trimmed by 6 bases and V by 6 bases; bases with no gene match: 7. This CDR3 is 15 amino acids long. CDR3 sequence (DNA): TGTGCCAGCAGGAACCGGGACAGGGGGATCAATGAGCAGTTCTTC. This gives the protein CASRNRDRGINEQFF.

The chain carries TRBV25-1 and TRBJ2-7; 7 positions match TRBD1. Germline CDR1 MGHDK, CDR2 SYGVNS. Germline trimming cut 5 bases from V and 10 bases from J; bases unmatched to any gene: 5. This CDR3 spans 11 amino acids. The CDR3 nucleotides are TGTGCCAGCAGTTCCAGGGGGTATCAGTACTTC. This codes for CASSSRGYQYF.

The chain couples TRBV6-5 to TRBJ1-1, with 7 bases that match TRBD1. The trim removed 1 base at V and 1 base at J, leaving 3 bases unmatched. CDR1 and CDR2 from the germline V gene are MNHEY and SVGAGI. There are 15 residues in the CDR3. For the CDR3, the DNA is TGTGCCAGCAGTTACTACAGGGGTCCGAACACTGAAGCTTTCTTT. Its protein is CASSYYRGPNTEAFF.

V usage is TRBV11-2 and J usage is TRBJ1-2; D is possibly TRBD1 (5 bases). This CDR3 contains 14 residues. The V gene's germline CDR1 is SGHAT and CDR2 FQNNGV. V was trimmed by 3 bases and J by 4 bases, leaving 12 bases between them. CDR3 region: CASSFATGGYGYTF. CDR3 sequence (DNA): TGTGCCAGCAGCTTCGCAACGGGGGGCTATGGCTACACCTTC.

CDR3 sequence (DNA): TGCGCCAGCAGCTCGGGACTAGCGGGGGGTGGTGGCTACAATGAGCAGTTCTTC. As protein: CASSSGLAGGGGYNEQFF. The rearrangement joins TRBV5-1 to TRBJ2-1; TRBD2 matches at 15 bases. Germline CDR1 reads SGHRS; CDR2 reads YFSETQ. The CDR3 covers 18 residues. The trim removed 3 bases at V and 3 bases at J, leaving 7 bases unmatched.